The 5 T cell receptor beta chains below come from one sample, sequenced in a study of cytomegalovirus exposure and HLA in healthy donors. In the PCR, 60 Vbeta and 13 Jbeta primers were used. Measured with immunoSEQ multiplex PCR; TCRdb has only the in-frame clones, and not every one. The repertoire holds about 170,000 clones, with more than 70% as singletons. The sequencing sample was made of PBMCs. The receptor source for this set is a woman aged 45-59 years in good health and CMV-seropositive.

This clone was observed once. V usage is TRBV7-9 and J usage is TRBJ2-1, with TRBD2 identical over 8 bases. V trimming: 1 base; J trimming: 5 bases; junction bases outside the gene matches: 7. The V gene's germline CDR1 is SEHNR and CDR2 FQNEAQ (reference sequence). The CDR3 is 16 residues long. The chain's CDR3 is CASSLVVGLAHNEQFF. In nucleotides, the CDR3 is TGTGCCAGCAGCTTAGTAGTAGGACTAGCTCACAATGAGCAGTTCTTC.

The rearrangement joins TRBV9 to TRBJ1-6; the match to TRBD1 covers 8 bases. Losses at the gene ends were 0 bases for V and 14 bases for J; bases not matched to a gene: 7. CDR3 length equals 14 residues. From germline, CDR1 is SGDLS and CDR2 YYNGEE. The CDR3 loop reads CASSVAGTGGALHF. The CDR3 DNA reads as TGTGCCAGCAGCGTAGCAGGGACAGGTGGGGCCCTCCACTTT.

The genes are TRBV14 and TRBJ2-4, with D possibly TRBD2 on 6 matching bases. This CDR3 has 15 residues. V was shortened by 3 bases and J by 2 bases, with 11 bases between the two germline ends. Germline CDR1 is SGHDN and CDR2 is FVKESK. CDR3 in DNA: TGTGCCAGCAGCCAGCGGGGTTTCCCCAAAAACATTCAGTACTTC. Residues: CASSQRGFPKNIQYF.

The chain uses TRBV5-4 and TRBJ1-2; 7 nucleotides match TRBD1. The CDR3 loop spans 15 amino acids. Trimming removed 4 bases from V and 8 bases from J; junction bases left unmatched: 14. Germline-derived CDR1 and CDR2 are SGHNT and YYREEE (reference sequence). Written as DNA, the CDR3 is TGTGCCAGCAGCCAGCCCGGGACAGCACTAAAGGGCTACACCTTC. Encoded protein: CASSQPGTALKGYTF.

This sequence joins TRBV18 and TRBJ1-4, with 10 bases that match TRBD1. V shed 3 bases, J shed 3 bases, and the junction held 4 bases outside the gene matches. The CDR3 has 16 amino acids. Germline V gene data show CDR1 as KGHSH and CDR2 as LQKENI. The CDR3 DNA is TGTGCCAGCTCACCCGACAGGGGGCGATCTAATGAAAAACTGTTTTTT. Translated, it gives CASSPDRGRSNEKLFF.